These 18 T cell receptor beta chains came from one sample sequenced in a study of blood T cell repertoires in COVID-19. Here immunoSEQ multiplex PCR was the method, and the copy in TCRdb shows in-frame clones only, minus some. The profile shows hundreds of thousands of clones, 85% of them singletons. Sequencing input: PBMCs or T cells enriched from blood (not recorded which). Receptor source: a woman between 50 and 59 years old who had recovered from COVID-19.

The J gene is TRBJ2-7, the V gene TRBV2; D is undetermined. The CDR3 spans 11 residues. V lost 5 bases and J 3 bases, leaving 5 bases between the germline ends. Germline-derived CDR1 and CDR2 are SNHLY and FYNNEI. The CDR3, as DNA: TGTGCCAGCAGTCTATTCTACGAGCAGTACTTC. It translates to CASSLFYEQYF.

The genes are TRBV4-1 and TRBJ1-1; TRBD1 agrees at 8 bases. The CDR3 is 17 residues long. With V trimmed by 4 bases and J by 4 bases, 14 bases remained unmatched. Germline V gene data show CDR1 as MGHRA and CDR2 as YSYEKL. The CDR3 spells CASSLKGGQGVATEAFF. The DNA for the CDR3 is TGCGCCAGCAGCCTCAAAGGAGGACAGGGTGTTGCCACTGAAGCTTTCTTT.

The chain recombines TRBV3-1 (or the pseudogene TRBV3-2) with TRBJ1-4; D call uncertain. The CDR3 sequence is 13 residues long. In germline, CDR1 is LGHDT, CDR2 YNNKEL (reference sequence). V dropped 0 bases and J dropped 6 bases, with 5 bases sitting between them. CDR3 loop: CASSQDLDEKLFF. CDR3 nucleotide sequence: TGTGCCAGCAGCCAAGATCTTGATGAAAAACTGTTTTTT.

This chain links TRBV7-6 with TRBJ2-7; no clear D. CDR1 and CDR2 (germline): SGHVS, FNYEAQ. The CDR3 totals 14 residues. The V gene lost 2 bases and the J gene lost 0 bases, with 8 bases spanning the gap. The CDR3 loop is CASSLQASSYEQYF. The CDR3 DNA follows: TGTGCCAGCAGCTTACAGGCCAGCTCCTACGAGCAGTACTTC.

The V gene is TRBV12-3 or TRBV12-4, the J gene TRBJ2-3; possible D gene TRBD2, 5 bases. This CDR3 is built from 12 residues. Trimming left V 3 bases short and J 10 bases short, with 11 bases between. CDR3 residues: CASSFNSAAQYF. The CDR3 DNA is TGTGCCAGCAGTTTTAATTCAGCGGCGCAGTATTTT.

This clone was observed a single time. The genes are TRBV3-1 (or the pseudogene TRBV3-2) and TRBJ1-2; tentatively, D is TRBD1 (5 bases). The CDR3 is 17 amino acids. In germline, CDR1 is LGHDT, CDR2 YNNKEL (reference sequence). Trimming took 3 bases from V and 0 from J, leaving 17 bases between them. DNA of the CDR3: TGTGCCAGCAGCCACGGTGAATGGGGACTAGCTAACTATGGCTACACCTTC. Amino acid sequence: CASSHGEWGLANYGYTF.

The V call is TRBV4-1, the J call TRBJ1-1; maybe TRBD1 (5 bases). The CDR3 extends over 15 amino acids. V lost 0 bases and J lost 3, with 11 bases in between. Germline V gene data show CDR1 as MGHRA and CDR2 as YSYEKL. The DNA for the CDR3 is TGCGCCAGCAGCCAAGAGGAGGGGAGGTACACTGAAGCTTTCTTT. Amino acids: CASSQEEGRYTEAFF.

This clone appeared a single time. This chain links TRBV18 with TRBJ2-3; 9 bases match TRBD2. Germline CDR1 KGHSH, CDR2 LQKENI. CDR3 length: 17 residues. V gave up 3 bases and J gave up 3 bases; unmatched junction bases: 10. CDR3 DNA sequence: TGTGCCAGCTCACCCTTTACTAGCGGGCTTACTACAGATACGCAGTATTTT. Its protein is CASSPFTSGLTTDTQYF.

The CDR3 reads CSAYTDTQYF. In DNA, the CDR3 is TGCAGTGCTTACACAGATACGCAGTATTTT. This chain links TRBV20-1 with TRBJ2-3; D ambiguous. V was pared by 5 bases and J by 2 bases, with 2 bases between. Germline-derived CDR1 and CDR2 are DFQATT and SNEGSKA (reference sequence). CDR3 size: 10 residues.

The rearrangement uses TRBV27 and TRBJ1-6; perhaps TRBD1 as D (6 bases). CDR3 size: 17 residues. V shed 5 bases and J shed 3 bases, with 17 bases lying between them. Germline CDR1 MNHEY, CDR2 SMNVEV (reference sequence). The CDR3 loop is CASSPSTGSLYNSPLHF. The DNA of the CDR3 is TGTGCCAGCAGTCCTTCGACAGGTTCCCTCTATAATTCACCCCTCCACTTT.

The chain links TRBV28 to TRBJ1-2, with 7 bases that match TRBD1. Germline-derived CDR1 and CDR2 are MDHEN and SYDVKM. The CDR3 spans 15 residues. V was clipped by 2 bases and J by 2 bases; unmatched bases: 5. CDR3 region: CASSLRGGRNYGYTF. In DNA, the CDR3 is TGTGCCAGCAGTTTACGAGGGGGCCGGAACTATGGCTACACCTTC.

V gene TRBV18 combines with J gene TRBJ2-7; perhaps TRBD1 as D (6 bases). Deletions cut 3 bases from V and 7 bases from J, with 19 bases between. The germline V gene has CDR1 KGHSH and CDR2 LQKENI. The length of the CDR3 is 15 residues. CDR3 DNA sequence: TGTGCCAGCTCACCGTCAGGGGCGCAATCTCGAGAGCAGTACTTC. This encodes CASSPSGAQSREQYF.

This chain uses TRBV5-4 with TRBJ1-1; a weak D match, TRBD1 (5 bases). Per the germline V gene, CDR1 is SGHNT and CDR2 is YYREEE (reference sequence). Between the trimmed V and J ends, which lost 3 bases and 1 base, there was a span of 10 bases. CDR3 size: 14 residues. CDR3 loop: CASSWAGKNTEAFF. The CDR3 coding sequence is TGTGCCAGCAGCTGGGCAGGGAAGAACACTGAAGCTTTCTTT. The entire variable domain, with the rest obtained from reference TRBV5-4 and TRBJ1-1, is as follows: ETGVTQSPTHLIKTRGQQVTLRCSSQSGHNTVSWYQQALGQGPQFIFQYYREEENGRGNFPPRFSGLQFPNYSSELNVNALELDDSALYLCASSWAGKNTEAFFGQGTRLTVV.

The CDR3 nucleotides are TGTGCCAGTAGTACCGGACAGGGGAGATATGGCTACACCTTC. Its translation: CASSTGQGRYGYTF. This chain joins TRBV19 and TRBJ1-2, with 9 nucleotides matching TRBD1. The CDR3 consists of 14 residues. CDR1 is LNHDA, CDR2 SQIVND, per germline (reference sequence). V gave up 4 bases and J gave up 5 bases; unmatched junction bases: 5.

CDR3 sequence (DNA): TGTGCCAGCAGCTTGGCCCCCACAGGGGCCTACGAGCAGTACTTC. Its protein product is CASSLAPTGAYEQYF. The rearrangement uses TRBV5-6 and TRBJ2-7, with 7 bases identical to TRBD1. Germline V CDR1 and CDR2: SGHDT, YYEEEE. V lost 0 bases, J lost 2 bases, and 5 bases stayed unmatched. CDR3 length: 15 residues.

The rearrangement joins TRBV20-1 to TRBJ1-1; no firm D call. Deletions cut 3 bases from V and 1 base from J, with 15 bases between. The CDR3 sequence is 15 residues long. Germline CDR1 and CDR2: DFQATT and SNEGSKA (reference sequence). This CDR3 reads CSASSLFEENTEAFF. CDR3 DNA: TGCAGTGCTAGTTCGCTTTTTGAGGAGAACACTGAAGCTTTCTTT.

The genes are TRBV12-5 and TRBJ1-6; D ambiguous. V was shortened by 4 bases and J by 0 bases, with 10 bases between the two germline ends. In germline, CDR1 is LGHNT, CDR2 FRNRAP. This CDR3 comprises 16 residues. In DNA form, the CDR3 reads TGTGCTAGTGGTTCGCATGAGAGCTCCTATAATTCACCCCTCCACTTT. Its protein is CASGSHESSYNSPLHF.

This clone showed up just a few times. The chain uses TRBV7-9 and TRBJ2-2; 7 bases are a match to TRBD2. CDR1 and CDR2 from the germline V gene are SEHNR and FQNEAQ (reference sequence). The V and J ends lost 5 bases and 4 bases, in that order; junction bases with no gene match: 16. The CDR3 spans 18 residues. CDR3 protein: CASSARHLNPGGTGELFF. The CDR3 DNA follows: TGTGCCAGCAGCGCCCGACACCTCAACCCGGGAGGCACCGGGGAGCTGTTTTTT.